This TCR beta chain came from a study of shared clonotypes between healthy human individuals. Study findings and constraints: The study found roughly 5% of naive CD4 clonotypes shared across a handful of donors. What naive subsets generally showed was a larger estimated richness than memory subsets showed.

Germline V gives CDR1 KGHSH, CDR2 LQKENI. The CDR3 has 18 residues. J was trimmed by 8 bases and V by 3 bases; bases with no gene match: 13. With regard to this clone: As yet, its antigen is unknown.

Genomic DNA (from each subset) was split evenly across several immunoSEQ plates. Authors' analysis steps: For the immunoSEQ data, sequences were junction-only without quality scores, so filtering differed. Data came from immunoSEQ multiplex PCR; TCRdb stores just in-frame clones and leaves some out. V and J calls and clone size are given by that table; D and trimming were obtained from the DNA. The repertoire consists of fewer than 2.5 million clones, with 80% to 95% occurring once and the leading ten covering 0.36%. This TCR came from a man between 18 and 35 years old in good health. Some clones in this sample may be carry-over from other donors' samples. Sequences were obtained from naive CD4+ T cells from PBMCs. Sample subset: CD45RA+ positively selected. The chain combines TRBV18 with TRBJ2-1, with TRBD2 matching 13 bases. CDR3 in amino acids: CASSPVPAGLAGLDEQFF. The CDR3 DNA is TGTGCCAGCTCACCGGTCCCGGCGGGACTAGCGGGATTGGATGAGCAGTTCTTC.